This T cell receptor beta chain was sequenced during a study of early T cells in non-severe SARS-CoV-2 infection. As for the study in general: Sequencing of unsorted whole blood was done on bulk RNA, leaving chains unpaired. Findings of the study overall: Private and CD4 specificities were missed by VDJdb matching, skewed to anti-spike CD8.

The library protocol tagged individual cDNA molecules with unique molecular identifiers. Each CDR3 protein is one row after TCRdb ran MiXCR on the 5' RACE reads. This sample has about 92,000 distinct CDR3 sequences, with approximately 14% found just once. To note about this clonotype: The antigen remains undetermined.

CDR3 length: 14 amino acids. Trimming stripped 0 bases from V and 1 base from J, with 7 bases between. CDR1 is SGDLS, CDR2 YYNGEE, per germline. The chain uses TRBV9 and TRBJ2-5; the D is unclear. The specimen was whole blood. This TCR came from an adult who was a healthcare worker with PCR-confirmed SARS-CoV-2 infection or an uninfected control (not recorded which). CDR3 nucleotides: TGTGCCAGCAGCGTAGCTACAATCCAAGAGACCCAGTACTTC. Translation: CASSVATIQETQYF.